This TCR beta chain derives from a study of T cells in Graves' hyperthyroidism and ophthalmopathy. Researchers took RNA transcripts and amplified the TCR beta CDR3 regions from them. The HTBI primer set was used in a first-round RT-PCR of the TCR CDR3. Via MiXCR, TCRdb re-called the multiplex PCR reads, giving one row per CDR3 protein. There are about 290,000 distinct CDR3 sequences in the sample; approximately 15% occur only once, and 7.9% lies in the top ten. Diagnostic assessment was based on clinical symptoms, serum thyroxine and TRAb, thyroid ultrasound and orbital computed tomography. The germline V and J ends were trimmed by 1 base and 1 base, with 19 bases remaining between them. There are 18 residues in the CDR3. Germline CDR1 is LNHNV and CDR2 is YYDKDF (reference sequence). The sample holds a few counts of this clonotype.

The source of this sequence is a woman in her thirties or forties with Graves' hyperthyroidism. This sequence joins TRBV15 and TRBJ2-5; weak D call: TRBD2 (7 bases). Sequenced sample: blood. CDR3 DNA: TGTGCCACCAGCAGAGGTAGCGGAGGGGGGGGCCTCCAAGAGACCCAGTACTTC. It specifies CATSRGSGGGGLQETQYF.